The entry below gives a single T cell receptor beta chain sequence along with its context. The source of the sample is a study of blood T cell repertoires in COVID-19. The CDR3 is 14 residues long. Germline lookup yields CDR1 LGHNA and CDR2 YSLEER. Trimming shortened V by 1 base and J by 2 bases, and 9 bases separated the two germline ends. Using immunoSEQ multiplex PCR, the repertoire was profiled, and TCRdb retains in-frame clones only, with some absent. The table lists more than 85,000 clones, over 85% of them singletons. Sequenced input: peripheral blood. The V call is TRBV4-3, the J call TRBJ2-7; D may be TRBD2 (5 bases). The source is a man between 65 and 85 years old with acute or convalescent COVID-19. For the CDR3, the DNA is TGCGCCAGCAGCCAAGGGTCCGGGGCCTACGAGCAGTACTTC. Residues: CASSQGSGAYEQYF.